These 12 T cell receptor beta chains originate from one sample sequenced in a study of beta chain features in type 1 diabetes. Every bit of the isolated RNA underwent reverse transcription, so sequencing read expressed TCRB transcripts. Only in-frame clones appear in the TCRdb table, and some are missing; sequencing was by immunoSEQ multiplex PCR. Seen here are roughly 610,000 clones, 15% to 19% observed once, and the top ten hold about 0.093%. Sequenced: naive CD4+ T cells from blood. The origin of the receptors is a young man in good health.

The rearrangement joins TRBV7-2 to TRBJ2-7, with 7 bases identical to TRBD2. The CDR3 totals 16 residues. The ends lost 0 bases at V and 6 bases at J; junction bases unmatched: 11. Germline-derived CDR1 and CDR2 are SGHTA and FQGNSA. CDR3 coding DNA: TGTGCCAGCAGCTTAGCGAGAATAGCGGGCCGTCTCGAGCAGTACTTC. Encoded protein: CASSLARIAGRLEQYF.

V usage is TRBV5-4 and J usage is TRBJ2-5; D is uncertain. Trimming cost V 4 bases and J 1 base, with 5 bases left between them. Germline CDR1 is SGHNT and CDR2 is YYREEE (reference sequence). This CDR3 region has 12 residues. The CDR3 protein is CASSPTQETQYF. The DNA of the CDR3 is TGTGCCAGCAGCCCTACCCAAGAGACCCAGTACTTC.

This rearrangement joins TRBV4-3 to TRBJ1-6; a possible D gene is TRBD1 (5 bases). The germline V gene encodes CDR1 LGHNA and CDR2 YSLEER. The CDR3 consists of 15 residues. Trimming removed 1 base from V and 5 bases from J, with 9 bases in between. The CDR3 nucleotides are TGCGCCAGCAGCCAAGCAGGGCGGCATAATTCACCCCTCCACTTT. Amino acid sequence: CASSQAGRHNSPLHF.

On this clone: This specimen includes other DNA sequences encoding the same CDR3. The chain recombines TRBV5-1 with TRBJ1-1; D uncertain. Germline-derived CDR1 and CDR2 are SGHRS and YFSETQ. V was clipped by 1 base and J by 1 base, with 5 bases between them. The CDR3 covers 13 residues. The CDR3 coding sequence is TGCGCCAGCAGCTTGATAGGGAACACTGAAGCTTTCTTT. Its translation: CASSLIGNTEAFF.

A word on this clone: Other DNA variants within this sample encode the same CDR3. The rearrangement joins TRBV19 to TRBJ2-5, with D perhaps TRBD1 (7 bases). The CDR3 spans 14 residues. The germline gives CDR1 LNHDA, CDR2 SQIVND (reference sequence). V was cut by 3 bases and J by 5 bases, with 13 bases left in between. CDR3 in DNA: TGTGCCAGTAGTATCGGAGGGGGCAGGGAGACCCAGTACTTC. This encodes CASSIGGGRETQYF.

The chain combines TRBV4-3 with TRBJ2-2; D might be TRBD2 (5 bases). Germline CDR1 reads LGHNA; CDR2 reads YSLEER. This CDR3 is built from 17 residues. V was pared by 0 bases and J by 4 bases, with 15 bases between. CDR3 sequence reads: CASSQEVGMGSTGELFF. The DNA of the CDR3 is TGCGCCAGCAGCCAAGAGGTCGGTATGGGGAGCACCGGGGAGCTGTTTTTT.

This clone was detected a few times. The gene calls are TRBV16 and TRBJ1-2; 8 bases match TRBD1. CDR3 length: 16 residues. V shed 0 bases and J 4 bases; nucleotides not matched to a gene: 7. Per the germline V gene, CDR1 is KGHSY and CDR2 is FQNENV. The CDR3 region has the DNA TGTGCCAGCAGCCAATCGAGGGCAGGGGGCTCCTATGGCTACACCTTC. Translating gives CASSQSRAGGSYGYTF.

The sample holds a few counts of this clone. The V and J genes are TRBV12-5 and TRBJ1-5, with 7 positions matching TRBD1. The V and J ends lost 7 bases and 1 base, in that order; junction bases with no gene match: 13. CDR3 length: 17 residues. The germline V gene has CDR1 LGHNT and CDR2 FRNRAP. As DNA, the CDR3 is TGTGCTAGTGCTTTAAGGGGGCGCTGGGGAAGCAATCAGCCCCAGCATTTT. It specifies CASALRGRWGSNQPQHF.

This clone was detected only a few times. CDR3 protein: CASRERDRINEKLFF. CDR3 coding DNA: TGTGCCAGCAGGGAAAGGGACAGAATTAATGAAAAACTGTTTTTT. The V and J genes are TRBV28 and TRBJ1-4, with 7 bases fitting TRBD1. The length of the CDR3 is 15 residues. The germline gives CDR1 MDHEN, CDR2 SYDVKM. Losses at the gene ends were 6 bases for V and 4 bases for J; bases not matched to a gene: 8.

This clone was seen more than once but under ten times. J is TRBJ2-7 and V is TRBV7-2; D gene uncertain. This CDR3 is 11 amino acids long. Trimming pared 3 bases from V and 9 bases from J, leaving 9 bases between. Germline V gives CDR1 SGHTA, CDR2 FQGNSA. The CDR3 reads CASSFHQAQYF. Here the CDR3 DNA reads TGTGCCAGCAGCTTTCACCAAGCGCAGTACTTC.

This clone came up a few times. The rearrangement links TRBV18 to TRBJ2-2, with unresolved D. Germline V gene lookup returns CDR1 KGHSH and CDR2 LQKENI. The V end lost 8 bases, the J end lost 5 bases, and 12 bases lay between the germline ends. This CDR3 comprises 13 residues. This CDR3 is CASAYDGTGELFF. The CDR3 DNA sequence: TGTGCCAGCGCCTACGACGGGACCGGGGAGCTGTTTTTT. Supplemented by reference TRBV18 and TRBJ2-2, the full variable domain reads NAGVMQNPRHLVRRRGQEARLRCSPMKGHSHVYWYRQLPEEGLKFMVYLQKENIIDESGMPKERFSAEFPKEGPSILRIQQVVRGDSAAYFCASAYDGTGELFFGEGSRLTVL.

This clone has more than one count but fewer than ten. The CDR3 reads CASSLAWGRDTDTQYF. The CDR3 coding sequence is TGTGCCAGCAGCTTGGCCTGGGGTAGGGACACAGATACGCAGTATTTT. This chain links TRBV5-4 with TRBJ2-3; D is unresolved. This CDR3 comprises 16 residues. Trimming left V 0 bases short and J 2 bases short, with 13 bases between. CDR1 SGHNT and CDR2 YYREEE come from the germline V gene (reference sequence).